This TCR beta chain originates from a study of TIL therapy for anti-PD-1-resistant metastatic lung cancer. Deletions cut 5 bases from V and 0 bases from J, with 8 bases between. The length of the CDR3 is 13 residues. Germline lookup yields CDR1 GTSNPN and CDR2 SVGIG (reference sequence). This was the immunoSEQ v3 assay. Each library reached 2.1 million or so read pairs, or roughly 4.5-6.5 million at deep level. The table came from immunoSEQ multiplex PCR; TCRdb's copy has only in-frame clones and leaves some out. The sample holds some 57,000 clones, over 75% seen once. As for time point: pre-treatment sample, taken before nivolumab and TIL therapy.

The chain carries TRBV30 and TRBJ1-3; possible D gene TRBD1, 6 bases. The TCR originated in a person aged 25-85 years with non-small cell lung cancer. The specimen comprised blood, sampled at baseline. Written as DNA, the CDR3 is TGTGCCTGGCTCAGGGGCTCTGGAAACACCATATATTTT. Protein: CAWLRGSGNTIYF.